The 14 T cell receptor beta chains below were found in one sample sequenced in a study of response to subunit inactivated influenza vaccine. TCRdb re-called the RT-PCR reads through MiXCR, storing one row per CDR3 protein. The table includes just under 550,000 distinct CDR3 sequences, roughly a quarter detected once. The same sample was also used in a study of T cells expressing NK-cell markers. That source notes: Libraries used 5'RACE template switching adding universal primer site and UMIs.

Material: CD4+ T cells sorted from PBMCs, obtained roughly 13 days after vaccination. The receptor source for this set is a man aged 45-60 years who received an inactivated influenza vaccine.

The V and J genes are TRBV3-1 and TRBJ1-2; unclear D gene. CDR1 LGHDT and CDR2 YNNKEL come from the germline V gene (reference sequence). The CDR3 length is 15 residues. V was cut by 1 base and J by 8 bases, with 17 bases left in between. This CDR3 reads CASSQVRTAGGGYTF. As DNA, the CDR3 is TGTGCCAGCAGCCAAGTCCGGACTGCGGGAGGAGGCTACACCTTC. Together with reference TRBV3-1 and TRBJ1-2, the CDR3 gives the full variable domain: DTAVSQTPKYLVTQMGNDKSIKCEQNLGHDTMYWYKQDSKKFLKIMFSYNNKELIINETVPNRFSPKSPDKAHLNLHINSLELGDSAVYFCASSQVRTAGGGYTFGSGTRLTVV.

This clonotype occurred a few times. The CDR3 loop is CSAQSGGSNYNEQFF. The CDR3 nucleotides are TGCAGTGCTCAAAGCGGGGGCTCCAACTACAATGAGCAGTTCTTC. This rearrangement joins TRBV20-1 to TRBJ2-1, with TRBD2 matching over 8 bases. Looked up from germline, CDR1 is DFQATT and CDR2 is SNEGSKA (reference sequence). V lost 5 bases and J lost 3; bases outside the gene matches: 9. The CDR3 runs to 15 residues.

This clonotype was picked up many times. The chain has TRBV12-3 or TRBV12-4 and TRBJ2-7, with 8 bases fitting TRBD1. The CDR3 length is 15 residues. V shed 3 bases, J shed 1 base, and the junction held 5 bases outside the gene matches. CDR3 DNA: TGTGCCAGCAGTTTGGCACAGGGGGTTTCCTACGAGCAGTACTTC. Translation: CASSLAQGVSYEQYF.

V is TRBV4-3 and J is TRBJ1-5; a weak D match, TRBD1 (5 bases). Germline values: CDR1 LGHNA, CDR2 YSLEER. V was cut by 0 bases and J by 7 bases, with 16 bases left in between. The CDR3 is made up of 16 amino acids. For the CDR3, the DNA is TGCGCCAGCAGCCAAGATATTGGAACGGGGGGACAGCCCCAGCATTTT. This sequence encodes CASSQDIGTGGQPQHF.

This clonotype has just a few counts. The genes are TRBV30 and TRBJ1-5, with D possibly matching TRBD1 (5 bases). Trimming took 0 bases from V and 6 from J, leaving 9 bases between them. Germline loops: CDR1 GTSNPN, CDR2 SVGIG (reference sequence). CDR3 length: 13 residues. In DNA, the CDR3 is TGTGCCTGGAGTGTACGGGGGAGTCAGCCCCAGCATTTT. It translates to CAWSVRGSQPQHF.

This clonotype was picked up a small number of times. This chain joins TRBV27 and TRBJ1-2; no clear D. V gave up 4 bases and J gave up 4 bases, with 19 bases separating them. This CDR3 is 16 amino acids long. Germline CDR1 and CDR2: MNHEY and SMNVEV (reference sequence). This chain's CDR3 is CASSSTQWALGYGYTF. In DNA, the CDR3 is TGTGCCAGCAGTTCCACCCAGTGGGCACTTGGCTATGGCTACACCTTC.

This clonotype showed up just once. The V call is TRBV14, the J call TRBJ2-7; 8 nucleotides align to TRBD2. Per germline, CDR1 SGHDN and CDR2 FVKESK. CDR3 length equals 16 residues. V lost 0 bases, J lost 4 bases, and 8 bases stayed unmatched. CDR3: CASSQEFGTSLYEQYF. The CDR3, as DNA: TGTGCCAGCAGCCAAGAATTCGGGACTAGTCTGTACGAGCAGTACTTC.

This rearrangement joins TRBV20-1 to TRBJ2-1; possible D gene TRBD2, 6 bases. Per the germline V gene, CDR1 is DFQATT and CDR2 is SNEGSKA (reference sequence). Trimming took off 8 bases at V and 3 bases at J, with 20 bases between the two ends. The CDR3 runs to 15 residues. CDR3 region: CSTPRAGRNYNEQFF. CDR3 nucleotides: TGCAGTACGCCCCGGGCGGGACGAAACTACAATGAGCAGTTCTTC.

This chain uses TRBV10-2 with TRBJ2-2; TRBD1 matches at 7 bases. The V segment lost 6 bases and the J segment 3 bases; nucleotides outside the gene matches: 4. Per germline, CDR1 WSHSY and CDR2 SAAADI. The CDR3 totals 14 residues. The CDR3, as DNA: TGCGCCAGCAGCACAGGGGTTGACACCGGGGAGCTGTTTTTT. It yields the protein CASSTGVDTGELFF.

This clonotype was counted a single time. CDR3 nucleotides: TGTGCCAGCAGCGTAGACTTCGCTCACAAAAAAGGGGAGCAGTACTTC. Amino acids: CASSVDFAHKKGEQYF. The chain employs TRBV9 and TRBJ2-7; D is undetermined. Germline lookup yields CDR1 SGDLS and CDR2 YYNGEE. Trimming left V 0 bases short and J 7 bases short, with 20 bases between. The CDR3 covers 16 residues. Based on the CDR3 plus reference TRBV9 and TRBJ2-7, the full variable domain is DSGVTQTPKHLITATGQRVTLRCSPRSGDLSVYWYQQSLDQGLQFLIQYYNGEERAKGNILERFSAQQFPDLHSELNLSSLELGDSALYFCASSVDFAHKKGEQYFGPGTRLTVT.

The V gene is TRBV4-3, the J gene TRBJ2-1, with D unresolved. Germline V gene data show CDR1 as LGHNA and CDR2 as YSLEER. Trimming removed 1 base at V and 3 bases at J, with 16 bases between. The CDR3 totals 17 residues. The CDR3 bases are TGCGCCAGCAGCCAAGCCCCTACCGGGCGGTACTACAATGAGCAGTTCTTC. As protein: CASSQAPTGRYYNEQFF.

The genes are TRBV28 and TRBJ2-7; 11 bases map to TRBD2. This CDR3 comprises 18 residues. Germline V gene lookup returns CDR1 MDHEN and CDR2 SYDVKM. V shed 3 bases, J shed 4 bases, and the junction held 14 bases outside the gene matches. The CDR3 region is CASSFFGLAGGGQYEQYF. For the CDR3, the DNA is TGTGCCAGCAGTTTTTTCGGTCTAGCGGGAGGAGGACAATACGAGCAGTACTTC. The full variable domain, its missing parts supplied by reference TRBV28 and TRBJ2-7, is DVKVTQSSRYLVKRTGEKVFLECVQDMDHENMFWYRQDPGLGLRLIYFSYDVKMKEKGDIPEGYSVSREKKERFSLILESASTNQTSMYLCASSFFGLAGGGQYEQYFGPGTRLTVT.

This rearrangement joins TRBV12-3 or TRBV12-4 to TRBJ1-2; D gene ambiguous. Trimming removed 5 bases from V and 4 bases from J, with 20 bases in between. The CDR3 contains 16 residues. The CDR3 DNA sequence: TGTGCCAGCAGTCCCCCCCGCTGGGGATCAAGCTATGGCTACACCTTC. It is translated as CASSPPRWGSSYGYTF.

This clonotype was found many times. The CDR3 here is CASSLGGVSYEQYF. CDR3 nucleotides: TGTGCCAGCAGCTTAGGCGGTGTCTCCTACGAGCAGTACTTC. V gene TRBV7-2 combines with J gene TRBJ2-7; D is unclear. Germline V gene sequence: CDR1 SGHTA, CDR2 FQGNSA. V lost 1 base and J lost 0, with 7 bases in between. The CDR3 is 14 amino acids.